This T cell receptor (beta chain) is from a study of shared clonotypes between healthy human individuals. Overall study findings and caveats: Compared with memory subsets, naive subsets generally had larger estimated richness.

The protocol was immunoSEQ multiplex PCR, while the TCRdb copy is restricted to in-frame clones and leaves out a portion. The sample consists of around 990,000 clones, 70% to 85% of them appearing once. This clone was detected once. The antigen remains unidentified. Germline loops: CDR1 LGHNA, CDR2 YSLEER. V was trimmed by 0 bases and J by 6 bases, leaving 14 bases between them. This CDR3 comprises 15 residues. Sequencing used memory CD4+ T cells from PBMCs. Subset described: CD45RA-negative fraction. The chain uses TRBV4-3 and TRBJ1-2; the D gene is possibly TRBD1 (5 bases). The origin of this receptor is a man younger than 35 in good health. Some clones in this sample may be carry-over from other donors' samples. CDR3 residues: CASSQDVWTMDGYTF. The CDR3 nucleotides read TGCGCCAGCAGCCAAGATGTTTGGACAATGGATGGCTACACCTTC.